This T cell receptor (beta chain) was identified in a study of blood T cells in healthy people across ages. Primers used in a second PCR of about 6 to 11 cycles were a sample-barcoded 5' primer and a J-beta primer mix. TCRdb passed the 5' RACE reads through MiXCR, listing each CDR3 protein once. Of roughly 1.7 million distinct CDR3 sequences listed, 30% to 35% are singletons. Each donor supplied roughly 9 milliliters of peripheral blood. The CDR3 has 16 residues. V lost 0 bases, J lost 10 bases, and 12 bases stayed unmatched. Germline V gene data show CDR1 as DFQATT and CDR2 as SNEGSKA (reference sequence).

What was sequenced was blood. The rearrangement links TRBV20-1 to TRBJ2-1, with 10 bases that match TRBD2. This sequence originates from a woman aged 25 to 39 in good health. CDR3 in amino acids: CSARDLTTSGPGEQFF. In nucleotides, the CDR3 is TGCAGTGCTAGAGACTTGACGACTAGCGGGCCGGGGGAGCAGTTCTTC.